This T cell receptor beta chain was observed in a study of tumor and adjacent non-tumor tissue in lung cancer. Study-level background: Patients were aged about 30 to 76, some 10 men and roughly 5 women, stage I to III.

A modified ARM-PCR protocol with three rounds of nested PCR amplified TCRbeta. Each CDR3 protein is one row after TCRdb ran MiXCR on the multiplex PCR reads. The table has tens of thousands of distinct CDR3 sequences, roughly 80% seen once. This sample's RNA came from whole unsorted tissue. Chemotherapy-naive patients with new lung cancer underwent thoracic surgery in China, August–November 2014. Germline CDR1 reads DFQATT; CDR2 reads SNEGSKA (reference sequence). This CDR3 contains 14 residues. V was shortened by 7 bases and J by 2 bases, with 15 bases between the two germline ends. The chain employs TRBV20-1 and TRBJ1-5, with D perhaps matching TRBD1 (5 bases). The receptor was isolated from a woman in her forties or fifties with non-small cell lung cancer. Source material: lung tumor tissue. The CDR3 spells CSDGTLGGNQPQHF. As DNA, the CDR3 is TGCAGTGATGGAACGTTGGGGGGCAATCAGCCCCAGCATTTT.